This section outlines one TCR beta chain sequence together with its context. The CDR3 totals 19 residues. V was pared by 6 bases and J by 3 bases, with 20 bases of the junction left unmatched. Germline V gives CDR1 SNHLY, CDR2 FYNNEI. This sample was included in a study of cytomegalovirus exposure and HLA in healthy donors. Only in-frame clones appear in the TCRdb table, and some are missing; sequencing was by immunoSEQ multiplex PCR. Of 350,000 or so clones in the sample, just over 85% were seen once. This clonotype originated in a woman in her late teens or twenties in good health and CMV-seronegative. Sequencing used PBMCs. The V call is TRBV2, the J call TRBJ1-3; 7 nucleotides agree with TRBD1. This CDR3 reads CASRSDREGVPGIGNTIYF. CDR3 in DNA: TGTGCCAGCAGAAGTGACAGGGAAGGGGTACCTGGGATTGGAAACACCATATATTTT.